This T cell receptor beta chain appears in the sequencing data of a study of vaccination effects on CD4 cells after COVID-19. Worth noting for this clone: Its antigen remains unknown.

The germline CDR1 and CDR2 sequences are SNHLY and FYNNEI. The CDR3 runs 13 residues. With V trimmed by 6 bases and J by 4 bases, 4 bases remained unmatched. This table comes from immunoSEQ multiplex PCR, and its TCRdb copy is limited to in-frame clones, with some not included. The table lists about 79,000 clones, about 70% of them singletons. Viral peptide pool expansion of antigen-specific CD4+ T cells preceded sequencing in the ViraFEST assay. Upon completion of approximately ten days in culture, CD4+ T cells were isolated. The clonotype was recovered from a human donor who received a COVID-19 vaccine. This chain uses TRBV2 with TRBJ2-3, with 7 bases matching TRBD1. This specimen was CD4+ T cells from PBMCs cultured with HCoV-229E spike peptides, taken before COVID-19 vaccination. CDR3 amino acids: CASSPQGSDTQYF. In DNA form, the CDR3 reads TGTGCCAGCAGCCCACAGGGGTCAGATACGCAGTATTTT.